This T cell receptor (beta chain) comes out of a study of blood T cell repertoires in COVID-19. CDR1 and CDR2 from the germline V gene are SGDLS and YYNGEE. J lost 7 bases, V lost 3 bases, and 6 bases had no gene match. The CDR3 runs 14 residues. Sequenced by immunoSEQ multiplex PCR; TCRdb stores in-frame clones only, minus some. This repertoire shows 220,000 or so clones, 85% to 90% found once; its top ten account for roughly 16%. Individuals drawn from approximately 26 US areas were roughly 18 to 100 years old. The sequence was obtained from a man aged 30 to 39 who had been exposed to COVID-19. The chain has TRBV9 and TRBJ2-1; 8 nucleotides line up with TRBD1. What was sequenced was PBMCs or T cells enriched from blood (not recorded which). CDR3 amino acids: CASSAYRGENEQFF. The CDR3 coding sequence is TGTGCCAGCAGCGCGTACAGGGGGGAGAATGAGCAGTTCTTC. The entire variable domain, with the rest obtained from reference TRBV9 and TRBJ2-1, is as follows: DSGVTQTPKHLITATGQRVTLRCSPRSGDLSVYWYQQSLDQGLQFLIQYYNGEERAKGNILERFSAQQFPDLHSELNLSSLELGDSALYFCASSAYRGENEQFFGPGTRLTVL.